Listed here are 29 T cell receptor beta chains from one sample, sequenced in a study of shared clonotypes between healthy human individuals. TCRdb's copy holds only in-frame clones and misses some; the assay was immunoSEQ multiplex PCR. This table has some 2,100,000 clones, 95% appearing once. Input material: naive CD4+ T cells sorted from blood. Subset described: CD45RA+ positively selected. The receptors were sampled from a young man in good health.

The chain carries TRBV28 and TRBJ1-2; TRBD1 matches 9 bases. Germline V gives CDR1 MDHEN, CDR2 SYDVKM. J was trimmed by 6 bases and V by 6 bases; bases with no gene match: 5. This CDR3 contains 13 residues. CDR3 DNA: TGTGCCAGCAGGCCGGGACAGGGTCATGGCTACACCTTC. Its protein product is CASRPGQGHGYTF.

The gene calls are TRBV15 and TRBJ1-2; D gene ambiguous. Germline CDR1 reads LNHNV; CDR2 reads YYDKDF (reference sequence). Deletions cut 0 bases from V and 0 bases from J, with 8 bases between. This CDR3 has 15 residues. CDR3 protein: CATSRDGSTNYGYTF. CDR3 in DNA: TGTGCCACCAGCAGAGACGGCAGTACTAACTATGGCTACACCTTC.

This clone was seen just once. The chain carries TRBV6-5 and TRBJ1-2; D is unclear. The CDR3 runs to 13 residues. Between the trimmed V and J ends, which lost 0 bases and 8 bases, there was a span of 10 bases. Germline values: CDR1 MNHEY, CDR2 SVGAGI. Here the CDR3 reads CASSYSSTVGYTF. The CDR3 DNA reads as TGTGCCAGCAGTTACTCGTCAACAGTGGGCTACACCTTC.

The chain combines TRBV6-5 with TRBJ2-7, with 10 nucleotides matching TRBD2. CDR3 size: 15 residues. Germline V lookup: CDR1 MNHEY, CDR2 SVGAGI. Losses at the gene ends were 5 bases for V and 2 bases for J; bases not matched to a gene: 6. This CDR3 is CASSRRTSGTYEQYF. In DNA, the CDR3 is TGTGCCAGCAGTAGACGGACTAGCGGCACCTACGAGCAGTACTTC.

This chain connects TRBV5-4 to TRBJ1-4, with TRBD1 matching 7 bases. V shed 3 bases and J 4 bases; nucleotides not matched to a gene: 6. From germline, CDR1 is SGHNT and CDR2 YYREEE (reference sequence). The CDR3 totals 15 residues. For the CDR3, the DNA is TGTGCCAGCAGCTACCGACAGGGTGGTAATGAAAAACTGTTTTTT. This codes for CASSYRQGGNEKLFF.

This chain joins TRBV2 and TRBJ2-7; TRBD1 agrees at 7 bases. J was trimmed by 6 bases and V by 6 bases; bases with no gene match: 8. The CDR3 is 13 amino acids. Germline V CDR1 and CDR2: SNHLY, FYNNEI. CDR3 sequence reads: CASSAEQGREQYF. CDR3 in DNA: TGTGCCAGCAGCGCGGAACAGGGGCGCGAGCAGTACTTC.

The chain recombines TRBV6-5 with TRBJ1-1, with unresolved D. Trimming pared 7 bases from V and 11 bases from J, leaving 5 bases between. The CDR3 has 8 amino acids. Germline V lookup: CDR1 MNHEY, CDR2 SVGAGI. The CDR3 nucleotides read TGTGCCAGCATCTGCGCTTTCTTT. Protein sequence: CASICAFF.

This clone was recorded once. This sequence joins TRBV19 and TRBJ1-5; D may be TRBD1 (5 bases). V was trimmed by 3 bases and J by 6 bases, leaving 12 bases between them. This CDR3 contains 14 residues. The germline V gene encodes CDR1 LNHDA and CDR2 SQIVND (reference sequence). CDR3 DNA sequence: TGTGCCAGTAGTATGGAGGGGCGTGCTCAGCCCCAGCATTTT. It translates to CASSMEGRAQPQHF.

V usage is TRBV7-9 and J usage is TRBJ1-4; D perhaps matches TRBD1 (5 bases). Germline V lookup: CDR1 SEHNR, CDR2 FQNEAQ (reference sequence). Trimming shortened V by 5 bases and J by 2 bases, and 12 bases separated the two germline ends. The CDR3 is 15 residues long. For the CDR3, the DNA is TGTGCCAGCAGCCTAGAAGGGGTGACTAATGAAAAACTGTTTTTT. Amino acids: CASSLEGVTNEKLFF.

This chain connects TRBV11-2 to TRBJ1-2; D is possibly TRBD1 (5 bases). Germline lookup yields CDR1 SGHAT and CDR2 FQNNGV. This CDR3 is 14 amino acids long. V was cut by 3 bases and J by 5 bases, with 13 bases left in between. The CDR3 nucleotides read TGTGCCAGCAGCTTGAGGGGAAAGGGGTATGGCTACACCTTC. It encodes CASSLRGKGYGYTF.

The CDR3 loop is CASGRGSPQETQYF. The CDR3 DNA reads as TGTGCCAGCGGACGGGGGTCCCCACAAGAGACCCAGTACTTC. This rearrangement joins TRBV2 to TRBJ2-5; maybe TRBD2 (6 bases). Per germline, CDR1 SNHLY and CDR2 FYNNEI. The CDR3 sequence is 14 residues long. The V and J ends lost 8 bases and 2 bases respectively, with 15 bases between them.

The genes are TRBV28 and TRBJ2-2, with D tentatively TRBD1 (6 bases). Per the germline V gene, CDR1 is MDHEN and CDR2 is SYDVKM. This CDR3 spans 15 amino acids. The V end was cut by 5 bases, the J end by 5 bases, with 15 bases between. The CDR3: CASSEATGKTGELFF. The CDR3, as DNA: TGTGCCAGCAGTGAGGCAACAGGGAAAACCGGGGAGCTGTTTTTT.

This sequence joins TRBV7-9 and TRBJ2-6; D call uncertain. Trimming took off 9 bases at V and 2 bases at J, with 11 bases between the two ends. The CDR3 has 14 amino acids. Germline V CDR1 and CDR2: SEHNR, FQNEAQ (reference sequence). The CDR3 protein is CASPASTGANVLTF. In DNA, the CDR3 is TGTGCCAGTCCAGCTTCTACTGGGGCCAACGTCCTGACTTTC. Supplemented by reference TRBV7-9 and TRBJ2-6, the full variable domain reads DTGVSQNPRHKITKRGQNVTFRCDPISEHNRLYWYRQTLGQGPEFLTYFQNEAQLEKSRLLSDRFSAERPKGSFSTLEIQRTEQGDSAMYLCASPASTGANVLTFGAGSRLTVL.

The rearrangement joins TRBV5-6 to TRBJ1-5, with TRBD1 matching over 7 bases. J lost 0 bases, V lost 0 bases, and 0 bases had no gene match. The CDR3 has 15 amino acids. Germline loops: CDR1 SGHDT, CDR2 YYEEEE. CDR3 loop: CASSLGQGSNQPQHF. In DNA form, the CDR3 reads TGTGCCAGCAGCTTGGGACAGGGTAGCAATCAGCCCCAGCATTTT.

This chain uses TRBV27 with TRBJ1-5, with D possibly TRBD1 on 5 matching bases. This CDR3 is built from 17 residues. Between the trimmed V and J ends, which lost 6 bases and 1 base, there was a span of 19 bases. The germline V gene has CDR1 MNHEY and CDR2 SMNVEV (reference sequence). This CDR3 reads CASRHTEGRGSNQPQHF. In nucleotides, the CDR3 is TGTGCCAGCAGACACACCGAGGGGAGGGGAAGCAATCAGCCCCAGCATTTT.

This clone came up once. The gene calls are TRBV18 and TRBJ2-7; D possibly corresponds to TRBD1 (6 bases). V gave up 6 bases and J gave up 0 bases, with 18 bases separating them. Germline CDR1 reads KGHSH; CDR2 reads LQKENI. This CDR3 has 16 residues. The CDR3 region is CASSIDRPTVSYEQYF. For the CDR3, the DNA is TGTGCCAGCTCTATTGACAGGCCGACCGTCTCCTACGAGCAGTACTTC.

The CDR3 coding sequence is TGTGCCAGCAGTGAACTCCCAGGGGCTAACTATGGCTACACCTTC. It yields the protein CASSELPGANYGYTF. The chain recombines TRBV25-1 with TRBJ1-2; D might be TRBD1 (6 bases). Germline V gene lookup returns CDR1 MGHDK and CDR2 SYGVNS. V lost 2 bases and J lost 0, with 10 bases in between. CDR3 length: 15 residues.

Comments on this clone: This sample includes further DNA sequences coding for the same CDR3. The rearrangement uses TRBV7-2 and TRBJ2-1; no reliable D call. The CDR3 spans 16 residues. Between the trimmed V and J ends, which lost 5 bases and 0 bases, there was a span of 14 bases. CDR1 and CDR2 (germline): SGHTA, FQGNSA. CDR3 in amino acids: CASSPPGGSSYNEQFF. CDR3 in DNA: TGTGCCAGCAGCCCGCCAGGCGGTAGCTCCTACAATGAGCAGTTCTTC.

This clone came up once. The chain employs TRBV10-3 and TRBJ2-2; TRBD2 might be the D (5 bases). The CDR3 is made up of 15 amino acids. V gave up 10 bases and J gave up 1 base, with 16 bases separating them. Germline CDR1 reads ENHRY; CDR2 reads SYGVKD. Here the CDR3 DNA reads TGTGCCACATCGGCAGCGGATCTGAACACCGGGGAGCTGTTTTTT. This gives the protein CATSAADLNTGELFF.

The rearrangement uses TRBV5-4 and TRBJ2-5, with a weak D call TRBD2 (5 bases). Germline V gene lookup returns CDR1 SGHNT and CDR2 YYREEE (reference sequence). The CDR3 runs to 15 residues. The ends were cut back, 4 bases at V and 1 base at J, with 14 bases in the middle. The CDR3 nucleotides are TGTGCCAGCAGCCTGCCCCAAGCGGCCCAAGAGACCCAGTACTTC. It translates to CASSLPQAAQETQYF.

This rearrangement joins TRBV6-1 to TRBJ1-3, with TRBD1 matching over 8 bases. The CDR3 is 17 residues long. CDR1 and CDR2 from the germline V gene are MNHNS and SASEGT. Trimming cost V 2 bases and J 4 bases; bases outside gene matches: 10. The CDR3 here is CASSETRGQGQGNTIYF. In nucleotides, the CDR3 is TGTGCCAGCAGTGAAACCCGAGGACAGGGCCAAGGAAACACCATATATTTT.

The chain carries TRBV2 and TRBJ2-2; possible D gene TRBD2, 6 bases. Trimming removed 5 bases at V and 7 bases at J, with 11 bases between. The CDR3 spans 13 residues. Germline loops: CDR1 SNHLY, CDR2 FYNNEI. CDR3 DNA: TGTGCCAGCAGTAACGGGGGTTTCGGGGAGCTGTTTTTT. It is translated as CASSNGGFGELFF.

As to this clone: Different DNA sequences within this sample yield the same CDR3. J is TRBJ2-2 and V is TRBV7-3; 7 nucleotides line up with TRBD2. Germline CDR1 SGHTA, CDR2 FQGTGA. CDR3 length: 15 residues. V was pared by 4 bases and J by 1 base, with 3 bases of the junction left unmatched. Written as DNA, the CDR3 is TGTGCCAGCAGCTCCCGCGGGGGGAACACCGGGGAGCTGTTTTTT. This codes for CASSSRGGNTGELFF.

The chain employs TRBV28 and TRBJ1-2; D may be TRBD1 (6 bases). The V gene lost 6 bases and the J gene lost 8 bases, with 13 bases spanning the gap. This CDR3 region has 12 residues. Germline V gene data show CDR1 as MDHEN and CDR2 as SYDVKM. As DNA, the CDR3 is TGTGCCAGCAGATCAGGGGTGCAGGGCTACACCTTC. This gives the protein CASRSGVQGYTF.

The genes are TRBV10-3 and TRBJ1-6, with D possibly being TRBD1 (6 bases). The CDR3 has 14 amino acids. Trimming cost V 5 bases and J 5 bases, with 10 bases left between them. Germline V gives CDR1 ENHRY, CDR2 SYGVKD. CDR3 DNA sequence: TGTGCCATCAGTAGGGCAGGGGATAATTCACCCCTCCACTTT. It is translated as CAISRAGDNSPLHF.

V and J are TRBV7-8 and TRBJ2-1, with 14 bases identical to TRBD2. The germline gives CDR1 SGHVS, CDR2 FQNEAQ. This CDR3 contains 15 residues. The V segment lost 6 bases and the J segment 7 bases; nucleotides outside the gene matches: 5. DNA of the CDR3: TGTGCCAGCAGGGGACTAGCGGGAGAGTTGAATGAGCAGTTCTTC. It yields the protein CASRGLAGELNEQFF.

V usage is TRBV7-8 and J usage is TRBJ2-1; D is undetermined. CDR3 length: 15 amino acids. V was clipped by 3 bases and J by 0 bases, with 9 bases between them. Germline values: CDR1 SGHVS, CDR2 FQNEAQ. The CDR3 region has the DNA TGTGCCAGCAGCTTCCAAGAGAGCTCCTACAATGAGCAGTTCTTC. It translates to CASSFQESSYNEQFF.

This chain joins TRBV20-1 and TRBJ2-1; D is unclear. Trimming stripped 5 bases from V and 8 bases from J, with 10 bases between. CDR1 and CDR2 (germline): DFQATT, SNEGSKA (reference sequence). This CDR3 spans 11 amino acids. The CDR3 sequence: CSAHVSYEQFF. DNA of the CDR3: TGCAGTGCTCACGTTAGCTATGAGCAGTTCTTC.

The chain combines TRBV30 with TRBJ2-6; possible D gene TRBD2, 5 bases. Germline V gene data show CDR1 as GTSNPN and CDR2 as SVGIG (reference sequence). V dropped 0 bases and J dropped 2 bases, with 17 bases sitting between them. The CDR3 extends over 18 amino acids. CDR3 region: CAWSVLRTPGAGANVLTF. The CDR3 DNA sequence: TGTGCCTGGAGTGTACTCAGGACCCCCGGGGCTGGGGCCAACGTCCTGACTTTC.